This T cell receptor beta chain was identified during a study of spatial heterogeneity in lung cancer. Whole-study results and caveats: Within tumors, counts of expanded alpha and beta TCRs tracked tumor mutation counts.

TCRdb redid the calling of the 5' RACE reads with MiXCR, one entry per CDR3 protein. This sample has about 100,000 distinct CDR3 sequences; roughly 4.5% occur once, and the top ten carry over 20%. CDR3 length: 12 amino acids. This clonotype appeared many times. The target antigen is unknown. Time point here: sample taken at primary tumor resection. The TCR comes from a male donor with early-stage non-small cell lung cancer. The sample in question was lung tumor tissue, obtained at surgery. The gene calls are TRBV21-1 and TRBJ1-1; no DNA check was done on the table's D call, TRBD1. TRBV21-1 is assigned pseudogene status. The CDR3 nucleotides are TGTGCCAGTACAGGGGCTAGAACTGAAGCTTTCTTT. It translates to CASTGARTEAFF.